Listed below are T cell receptor beta chains from one sample, sequenced in a study of T-cell reconstitution after alpha-beta-depleted transplantation in children. MiXCR was run by TCRdb on the PCR reads, yielding one entry per CDR3 protein. The sample includes roughly 180,000 distinct CDR3 sequences, less than 15% seen only once; the top ten take 13%. This material consisted of PBMCs from the stem cell graft donor, taken from the stem cell graft. The receptor set was obtained from a human donor who donated a stem cell graft to a child with acute lymphoblastic leukemia. The CDR3 runs from the conserved cysteine through the conserved F or W. The D gene is left open where the match is weak. Rows give clone size only sometimes, using once, few, many, or a class for an expanded clone.

D: TRBD1; size: few; J: TRBJ2-7; V: TRBV7-8; DNA: TGTGCCAGCAGAGCCAGACAGGGGACCTACGAGCAGTACTTC; CDR3: CASRARQGTYEQYF
D: .; size: many; J: TRBJ1-1; V: TRBV20-1; DNA: TGCAGTGCTGGGGGAGGCAGCTTGAACACTGAAGCTTTCTTT; CDR3: CSAGGGSLNTEAFF
D: .; size: many; J: TRBJ1-1; V: TRBV12-3/TRBV12-4; DNA: TGTGCCAGCAGTTTAGAGGAAGGGACTCACACTGAAGCTTTCTTT; CDR3: CASSLEEGTHTEAFF
D: .; size: many; J: TRBJ2-1; V: TRBV5-1; DNA: TGCGCCAGCACCGCCCGTGGGGACTACAATGAGCAGTTCTTC; CDR3: CASTARGDYNEQFF
D: .; size: many; J: TRBJ1-3; V: TRBV6-1; DNA: TGTGCCAGCAGTACCGGGGGGCCCTGGGCAGGAAACACCATATATTTT; CDR3: CASSTGGPWAGNTIYF
D: TRBD1; size: many; J: TRBJ2-1; V: TRBV29-1; DNA: TGCAGCGTTTCAGGACAGGGGATAGGGTCCTACAATGAGCAGTTCTTC; CDR3: CSVSGQGIGSYNEQFF
D: .; size: many; J: TRBJ2-5; V: TRBV3-1; DNA: TGTGCCAGCGTTAATCCCCGGGAGACCCAGTACTTC; CDR3: CASVNPRETQYF
D: .; size: .; J: TRBJ1-6; V: TRBV18; DNA: TGTGCCAGCTCACTAGACGGACAGCTGAGCTCCTATAATTCACCCCTCCACTTT; CDR3: CASSLDGQLSSYNSPLHF
D: TRBD1; size: many; J: TRBJ1-4; V: TRBV12-3/TRBV12-4; DNA: TGTGCCAGCAGTACAGGGGGCACAACTAATGAAAAACTGTTTTTT; CDR3: CASSTGGTTNEKLFF
D: TRBD2; size: many; J: TRBJ2-4; V: TRBV5-1; DNA: TGCGCCAGCAGCTCTAGCGGGAGCCCGCCTAAAAACATTCAGTACTTC; CDR3: CASSSSGSPPKNIQYF
D: .; size: few; J: TRBJ1-1; V: TRBV12-3/TRBV12-4; DNA: TGTGCCAGCAGAAGACAGGCGATGAACACTGAAGCTTTCTTT; CDR3: CASRRQAMNTEAFF
D: .; size: .; J: TRBJ2-7; V: TRBV5-1; DNA: TGCGCCAGCAGCTTGGACCCGACGGACGGCCAACAGTACTTC; CDR3: CASSLDPTDGQQYF
D: TRBD2; size: few; J: TRBJ2-2; V: TRBV5-6; DNA: TGTGCCAGCAGCGAGGGACTAGCGGGAGCAGGAGGGACCGGGGAGCTGTTTTTT; CDR3: CASSEGLAGAGGTGELFF
D: TRBD1; size: many; J: TRBJ1-1; V: TRBV12-3/TRBV12-4; DNA: TGTGCCAACATACTACAGGGGCACACTGAAGCTTTCTTT; CDR3: CANILQGHTEAFF
D: TRBD1; size: few; J: TRBJ2-7; V: TRBV5-1; DNA: TGCGCCAGCAGGTTGGGACAGGGCCTAACCTACGAGCAGTACTTC; CDR3: CASRLGQGLTYEQYF
D: TRBD2; size: .; J: TRBJ2-1; V: TRBV19; DNA: TGTGCCAGTAGTAAAGGGGGACTAGCGGCCCTCGGGGAGTTCGGTGAGCAGTTCTTC; CDR3: CASSKGGLAALGEFGEQFF
D: TRBD2; size: many; J: TRBJ2-1; V: TRBV20-1; DNA: TGCAGTGCTAGAGTGGCTAGCGGGGGATCCTACAATGAGCAGTTCTTC; CDR3: CSARVASGGSYNEQFF
D: TRBD2; size: many; J: TRBJ2-2; V: TRBV3-1; DNA: TGTGCCAGCAGCTCTAGCGGGAGGATCACCGGGGAGCTGTTTTTT; CDR3: CASSSSGRITGELFF
D: .; size: .; J: TRBJ2-2; V: TRBV19; DNA: TGTGCCAGTTCCACAGGTGACACCGGGGAGCTGTTTTTT; CDR3: CASSTGDTGELFF
D: .; size: many; J: TRBJ1-1; V: TRBV20-1; DNA: TGCAGTGCTAGTCGACAGAATATGAACACTGAAGCTTTCTTT; CDR3: CSASRQNMNTEAFF
D: .; size: many; J: TRBJ1-5; V: TRBV5-1; DNA: TGCGCCAGCAGCTTGGGGGGTAGCAATCAGCCCCAGCATTTT; CDR3: CASSLGGSNQPQHF
D: .; size: many; J: TRBJ1-1; V: TRBV29-1; DNA: TGCAGCGTTGTGGCAGCGAACACTGAAGCTTTCTTT; CDR3: CSVVAANTEAFF
D: TRBD2; size: many; J: TRBJ2-2; V: TRBV29-1; DNA: TGCAGCGTTGAAGATCCTGGACGGGAGGGGCCGAACACCGGGGAGCTGTTTTTT; CDR3: CSVEDPGREGPNTGELFF
D: TRBD2; size: many; J: TRBJ2-6; V: TRBV18; DNA: TGTGCCAGCTCACCATTGGGACTAGCGGAACTCTCTGGGGCCAACGTCCTGACTTTC; CDR3: CASSPLGLAELSGANVLTF